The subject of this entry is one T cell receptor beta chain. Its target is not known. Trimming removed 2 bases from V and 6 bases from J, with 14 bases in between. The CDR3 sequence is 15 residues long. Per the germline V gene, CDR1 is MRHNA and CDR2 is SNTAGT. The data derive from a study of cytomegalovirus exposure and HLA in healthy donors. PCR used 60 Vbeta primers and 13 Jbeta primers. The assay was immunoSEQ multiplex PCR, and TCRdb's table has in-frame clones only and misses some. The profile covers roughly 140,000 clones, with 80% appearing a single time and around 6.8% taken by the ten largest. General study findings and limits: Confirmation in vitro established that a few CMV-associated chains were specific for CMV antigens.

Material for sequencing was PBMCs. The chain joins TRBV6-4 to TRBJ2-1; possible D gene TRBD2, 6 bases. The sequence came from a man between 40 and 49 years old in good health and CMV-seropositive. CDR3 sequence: CASSDAGRGFNEQFF. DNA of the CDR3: TGTGCCAGCAGTGACGCGGGACGGGGTTTCAATGAGCAGTTCTTC.